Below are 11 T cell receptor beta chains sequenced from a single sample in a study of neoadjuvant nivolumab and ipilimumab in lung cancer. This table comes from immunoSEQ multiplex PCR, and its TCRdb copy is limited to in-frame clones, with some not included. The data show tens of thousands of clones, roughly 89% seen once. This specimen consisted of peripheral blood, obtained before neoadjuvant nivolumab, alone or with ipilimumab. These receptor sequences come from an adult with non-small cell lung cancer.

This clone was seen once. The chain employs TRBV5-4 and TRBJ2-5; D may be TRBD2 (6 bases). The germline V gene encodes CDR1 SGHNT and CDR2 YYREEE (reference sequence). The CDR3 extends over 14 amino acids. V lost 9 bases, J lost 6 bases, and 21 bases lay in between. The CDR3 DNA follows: TGTGCCACCGCACGCCGGGTGGGGGGACAGACCCAGTACTTC. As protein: CATARRVGGQTQYF. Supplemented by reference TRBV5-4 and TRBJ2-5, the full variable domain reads ETGVTQSPTHLIKTRGQQVTLRCSSQSGHNTVSWYQQALGQGPQFIFQYYREEENGRGNFPPRFSGLQFPNYSSELNVNALELDDSALYLCATARRVGGQTQYFGPGTRLLVL.

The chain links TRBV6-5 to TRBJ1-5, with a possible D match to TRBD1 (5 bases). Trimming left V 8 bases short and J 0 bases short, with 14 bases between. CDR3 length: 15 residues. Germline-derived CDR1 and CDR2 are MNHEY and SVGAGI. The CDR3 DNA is TGTGCCAGCGCCGAGGGGACCCATAGCAATCAGCCCCAGCATTTT. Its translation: CASAEGTHSNQPQHF.

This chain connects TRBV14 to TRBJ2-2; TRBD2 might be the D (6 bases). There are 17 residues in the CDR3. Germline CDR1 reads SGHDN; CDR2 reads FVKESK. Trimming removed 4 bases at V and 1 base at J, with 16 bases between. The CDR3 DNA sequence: TGTGCCAGCAGCCCCTGGGACTGGGCGGGGAACACCGGGGAGCTGTTTTTT. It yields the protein CASSPWDWAGNTGELFF.

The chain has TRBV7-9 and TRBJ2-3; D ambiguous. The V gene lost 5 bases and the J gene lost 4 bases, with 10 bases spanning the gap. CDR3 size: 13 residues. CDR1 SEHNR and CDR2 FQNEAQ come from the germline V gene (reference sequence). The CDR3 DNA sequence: TGTGCCAGCAGCCAACCCTGGGCAGATACGCAGTATTTT. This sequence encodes CASSQPWADTQYF.

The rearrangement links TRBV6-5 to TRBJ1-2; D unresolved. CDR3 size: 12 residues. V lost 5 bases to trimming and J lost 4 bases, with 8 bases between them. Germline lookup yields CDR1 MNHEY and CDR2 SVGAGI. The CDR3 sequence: CASSGNFYGYTF. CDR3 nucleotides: TGTGCCAGCAGTGGCAACTTCTATGGCTACACCTTC.

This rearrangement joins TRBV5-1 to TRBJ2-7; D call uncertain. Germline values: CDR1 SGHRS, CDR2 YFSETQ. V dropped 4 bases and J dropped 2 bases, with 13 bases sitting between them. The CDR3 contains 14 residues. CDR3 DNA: TGCGCCAGCAGCCCGACCGCTCCGACCTACGAGCAGTACTTC. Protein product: CASSPTAPTYEQYF.

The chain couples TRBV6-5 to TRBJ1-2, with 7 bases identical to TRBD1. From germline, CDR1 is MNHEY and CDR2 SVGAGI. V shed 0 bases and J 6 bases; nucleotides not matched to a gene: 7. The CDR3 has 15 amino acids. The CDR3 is CASSYSRGQIDGYTF. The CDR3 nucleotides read TGTGCCAGCAGTTACTCAAGGGGACAGATAGATGGCTACACCTTC.

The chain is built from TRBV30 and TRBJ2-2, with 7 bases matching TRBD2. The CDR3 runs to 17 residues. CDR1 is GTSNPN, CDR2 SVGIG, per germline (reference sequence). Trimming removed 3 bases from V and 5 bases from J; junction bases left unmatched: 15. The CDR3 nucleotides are TGTGCCTGGAGAGCCTCCGGGAGCGGGACTGGGACCGGGGAGCTGTTTTTT. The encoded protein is CAWRASGSGTGTGELFF.

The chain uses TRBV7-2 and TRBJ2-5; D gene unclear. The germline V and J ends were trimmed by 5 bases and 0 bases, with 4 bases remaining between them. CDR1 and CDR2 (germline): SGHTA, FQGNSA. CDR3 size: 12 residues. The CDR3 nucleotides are TGTGCCAGCAGCCTCTACCAAGAGACCCAGTACTTC. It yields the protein CASSLYQETQYF.

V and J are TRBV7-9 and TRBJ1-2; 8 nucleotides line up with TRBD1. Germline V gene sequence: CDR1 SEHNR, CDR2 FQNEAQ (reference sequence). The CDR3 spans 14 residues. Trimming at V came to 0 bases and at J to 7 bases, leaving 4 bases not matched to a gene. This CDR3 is CASSLAVGQGGYTF. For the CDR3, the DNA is TGTGCCAGCAGCTTAGCGGTAGGACAGGGTGGCTACACCTTC.

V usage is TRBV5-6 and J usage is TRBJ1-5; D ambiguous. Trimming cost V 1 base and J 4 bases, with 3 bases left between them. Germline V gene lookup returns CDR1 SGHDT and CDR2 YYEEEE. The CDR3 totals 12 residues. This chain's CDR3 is CASSLPNQPQHF. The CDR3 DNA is TGTGCCAGCAGCTTGCCAAATCAGCCCCAGCATTTT. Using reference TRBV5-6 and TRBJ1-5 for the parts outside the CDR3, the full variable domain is DAGVTQSPTHLIKTRGQQVTLRCSPKSGHDTVSWYQQALGQGPQFIFQYYEEEERQRGNFPDRFSGHQFPNYSSELNVNALLLGDSALYLCASSLPNQPQHFGDGTRLSIL.